This entry lists 30 T cell receptor beta chains sequenced from one sample in a study of blood T cell repertoires in COVID-19. Here immunoSEQ multiplex PCR was the method, and the copy in TCRdb shows in-frame clones only, minus some. The table lists about 57,000 clones, 88% of them singletons, with approximately 5.1% in the top ten. The source material was peripheral blood. These receptors were obtained from a human donor in a cohort sampled during active COVID-19.

The chain uses TRBV6-5 and TRBJ2-7; maybe TRBD2 (7 bases). Trimming cost V 6 bases and J 2 bases, with 17 bases left between them. The germline CDR1 and CDR2 sequences are MNHEY and SVGAGI. This CDR3 is 15 amino acids long. In nucleotides, the CDR3 is TGTGCCAGCAGGGATTGGGGGGGGCGGGCCTACGAGCAGTACTTC. It specifies CASRDWGGRAYEQYF.

This clone has a single count. The V call is TRBV7-9, the J call TRBJ2-7, with 16 bases fitting TRBD2. Germline assignment: CDR1 SEHNR and CDR2 FQNEAQ (reference sequence). With V trimmed by 1 base and J by 8 bases, 11 bases remained unmatched. This CDR3 is built from 18 residues. In DNA form, the CDR3 reads TGTGCCAGCAGCTTAGAGGGACTAGCGGGAGGGCCCGGCGTCAAGCAGTACTTC. Translated: CASSLEGLAGGPGVKQYF.

This sequence joins TRBV28 and TRBJ1-2; maybe TRBD1 (5 bases). V was pared by 5 bases and J by 4 bases, with 8 bases between. This CDR3 comprises 12 residues. Germline CDR1 reads MDHEN; CDR2 reads SYDVKM. CDR3 amino acids: CASSPDSYGYTF. In DNA, the CDR3 is TGTGCCAGCAGTCCCGACAGCTATGGCTACACCTTC.

As to this clone: This specimen includes other DNA sequences encoding the same CDR3. The chain uses TRBV11-2 and TRBJ2-7; D is unresolved. Germline assignment: CDR1 SGHAT and CDR2 FQNNGV. The CDR3 consists of 11 residues. Deletions cut 1 base from V and 6 bases from J, with 4 bases between. CDR3 amino acids: CASSLAGEQYF. CDR3 DNA: TGTGCCAGCAGCTTAGCCGGCGAGCAGTACTTC. The full variable domain, completed using reference TRBV11-2 and TRBJ2-7, is EAGVAQSPRYKIIEKRQSVAFWCNPISGHATLYWYQQILGQGPKLLIQFQNNGVVDDSQLPKDRFSAERLKGVDSTLKIQPAKLEDSAVYLCASSLAGEQYFGPGTRLTVT.

The rearrangement uses TRBV7-2 and TRBJ2-5; D uncertain. Germline lookup yields CDR1 SGHTA and CDR2 FQGNSA. This CDR3 has 14 residues. V lost 0 bases, J lost 3 bases, and 8 bases lay in between. CDR3 loop: CASSLAGPKETQYF. CDR3 in DNA: TGTGCCAGCAGCTTAGCTGGGCCCAAAGAGACCCAGTACTTC.

A single count supports this clone. The chain links TRBV5-5 to TRBJ1-6; perhaps TRBD1 as D (5 bases). The CDR3 consists of 16 residues. Per germline, CDR1 SGHKS and CDR2 YYEKEE (reference sequence). Trimming took off 4 bases at V and 2 bases at J, with 13 bases between the two ends. The CDR3 nucleotides read TGTGCCAGCAGCCCCCCGCGGGACCCCTATAATTCACCCCTCCACTTT. Translated: CASSPPRDPYNSPLHF.

The V call is TRBV6-1, the J call TRBJ2-7; 7 bases align to TRBD2. CDR1 MNHNS and CDR2 SASEGT come from the germline V gene. The CDR3 is made up of 13 amino acids. V dropped 1 base and J dropped 7; count of bases not matched to a gene: 4. In DNA form, the CDR3 reads TGTGCCAGCAGTGAAGTTCTGGGGGGGGAGCAGTACTTC. Protein product: CASSEVLGGEQYF.

The chain carries TRBV11-2 and TRBJ1-1, with 10 bases aligning to TRBD1. CDR1 and CDR2 from the germline V gene are SGHAT and FQNNGV. The CDR3 runs 16 residues. Trimming at V came to 5 bases and at J to 2 bases, leaving 8 bases not matched to a gene. The CDR3 reads CASSLADRGVNTEAFF. Written as DNA, the CDR3 is TGTGCCAGCAGCCTAGCGGACAGGGGGGTAAACACTGAAGCTTTCTTT. The variable domain in full, with the rest retrieved from reference TRBV11-2 and TRBJ1-1, is EAGVAQSPRYKIIEKRQSVAFWCNPISGHATLYWYQQILGQGPKLLIQFQNNGVVDDSQLPKDRFSAERLKGVDSTLKIQPAKLEDSAVYLCASSLADRGVNTEAFFGQGTRLTVV.

The gene calls are TRBV7-2 and TRBJ2-5; 12 bases align to TRBD2. This CDR3 spans 18 amino acids. V dropped 5 bases and J dropped 5; count of bases not matched to a gene: 15. CDR1 SGHTA and CDR2 FQGNSA come from the germline V gene. DNA of the CDR3: TGTGCCAGCAGCCTAACCGGACTAGCGGGGTCGTTCTCTGAGACCCAGTACTTC. As protein: CASSLTGLAGSFSETQYF.

The CDR3 DNA follows: TGTGCCAGCAGCTTCTCGGGAGGGCCTAGGGATGAGCAGTTCTTC. It encodes CASSFSGGPRDEQFF. The chain joins TRBV7-2 to TRBJ2-1; TRBD2 aligns across 8 bases. The CDR3 contains 15 residues. From germline, CDR1 is SGHTA and CDR2 FQGNSA. Losses at the gene ends were 3 bases for V and 8 bases for J; bases not matched to a gene: 9.

The gene calls are TRBV7-8 and TRBJ2-6; D is perhaps TRBD1 (5 bases). CDR3 length equals 18 residues. The germline V and J ends were trimmed by 2 bases and 1 base, with 15 bases remaining between them. Germline-derived CDR1 and CDR2 are SGHVS and FQNEAQ. CDR3 bases: TGTGCCAGCAGCTTATTTGACAGAAGTAGATCTGGGGCCAACGTCCTGACTTTC. This codes for CASSLFDRSRSGANVLTF.

This rearrangement joins TRBV11-2 to TRBJ2-1; TRBD2 matches at 10 bases. Per the germline V gene, CDR1 is SGHAT and CDR2 is FQNNGV. The CDR3 sequence is 17 residues long. Trimming at V came to 1 base and at J to 6 bases, leaving 9 bases not matched to a gene. The CDR3 spells CASSLGSGRARSNEQFF. The CDR3 nucleotides read TGTGCCAGCAGCTTAGGAAGCGGGAGGGCCCGTAGCAATGAGCAGTTCTTC.

This chain joins TRBV2 and TRBJ1-2; D remains unclear. Germline V lookup: CDR1 SNHLY, CDR2 FYNNEI. Trimming cost V 4 bases and J 4 bases, with 10 bases left between them. This CDR3 has 13 residues. CDR3 nucleotide sequence: TGTGCCAGCAGTGGGAACAGCTTCTATGGCTACACCTTC. This translates into CASSGNSFYGYTF. The full variable domain, rest sourced from reference TRBV2 and TRBJ1-2, is EPEVTQTPSHQVTQMGQEVILRCVPISNHLYFYWYRQILGQKVEFLVSFYNNEISEKSEIFDDQFSVERPDGSNFTLKIRSTKLEDSAMYFCASSGNSFYGYTFGSGTRLTVV.

This chain connects TRBV9 to TRBJ2-1; D gene unclear. Germline CDR1 reads SGDLS; CDR2 reads YYNGEE. V was pared by 4 bases and J by 0 bases, with 14 bases between. This CDR3 spans 16 amino acids. CDR3 protein: CASSSFPGASYNEQFF. The CDR3 nucleotides are TGTGCCAGCAGCTCATTCCCAGGTGCCTCCTACAATGAGCAGTTCTTC.

The chain is built from TRBV11-2 and TRBJ2-7; 8 bases are shared with TRBD2. V was pared by 5 bases and J by 0 bases, with 3 bases of the junction left unmatched. This CDR3 comprises 14 residues. Germline CDR1 reads SGHAT; CDR2 reads FQNNGV. CDR3: CASSIAGFSYEQYF. Here the CDR3 DNA reads TGTGCCAGCAGCATAGCGGGGTTCTCCTACGAGCAGTACTTC. Based on the CDR3 plus reference TRBV11-2 and TRBJ2-7, the full variable domain is EAGVAQSPRYKIIEKRQSVAFWCNPISGHATLYWYQQILGQGPKLLIQFQNNGVVDDSQLPKDRFSAERLKGVDSTLKIQPAKLEDSAVYLCASSIAGFSYEQYFGPGTRLTVT.

This rearrangement joins TRBV5-1 to TRBJ2-7; TRBD1 agrees at 7 bases. CDR1 and CDR2 (germline): SGHRS, YFSETQ. CDR3 length equals 13 residues. Trimming took 7 bases from V and 3 from J; bases not matched to a gene: 7. The CDR3 here is CASRQGSGYEQYF. The CDR3 DNA reads TGCGCCAGCCGACAGGGAAGCGGCTACGAGCAGTACTTC.

Only one count was recorded for this clone. The rearrangement links TRBV29-1 to TRBJ2-1, with 12 bases aligning to TRBD2. This CDR3 has 16 amino acids. From germline, CDR1 is SQVTM and CDR2 ANQGSEA. Unmatched junction bases numbered 7, after V lost 2 bases and J lost 5 bases. This CDR3 is CSVELLAGGRHNEQFF. The CDR3 DNA sequence: TGCAGCGTTGAACTACTAGCGGGGGGCAGGCACAATGAGCAGTTCTTC.

The CDR3 sequence: CASSSSSYEQYF. CDR3 DNA: TGTGCCAGCAGCTCCTCCTCCTACGAGCAGTACTTC. The rearrangement joins TRBV9 to TRBJ2-7; D gene unclear. Trimming cost V 4 bases and J 0 bases, with 5 bases left between them. Germline CDR1 reads SGDLS; CDR2 reads YYNGEE. The CDR3 extends over 12 amino acids.

This rearrangement joins TRBV24-1 to TRBJ2-5; 9 nucleotides align to TRBD1. The length of the CDR3 is 14 residues. V lost 9 bases to trimming and J lost 4 bases; unmatched junction nucleotides: 8. Germline V gene sequence: CDR1 KGHDR, CDR2 SFDVKD. The CDR3 sequence: CATSGTGSGETQYF. For the CDR3, the DNA is TGTGCCACCTCCGGGACAGGGTCCGGAGAGACCCAGTACTTC.

The chain links TRBV24-1 to TRBJ2-2; 11 bases are a match to TRBD1. The germline gives CDR1 KGHDR, CDR2 SFDVKD. The CDR3 sequence is 18 residues long. Trimming took 4 bases from V and 6 from J; bases not matched to a gene: 12. The CDR3 nucleotides read TGTGCCACCAGTGACCCGACCCGAGGACAGGGGGCCTCCGGGGAGCTGTTTTTT. Translation gives CATSDPTRGQGASGELFF.

The chain links TRBV7-2 to TRBJ2-2, with 7 positions matching TRBD1. V lost 5 bases, J lost 0 bases, and 6 bases stayed unmatched. The CDR3 covers 16 residues. CDR1 is SGHTA, CDR2 FQGNSA, per germline. The CDR3 DNA sequence: TGTGCCAGCAGCGGCAGACAGGGTCCGAACACCGGGGAGCTGTTTTTT. Its protein product is CASSGRQGPNTGELFF. The whole variable domain, filled in from reference TRBV7-2 and TRBJ2-2, reads GAGVSQSPSNKVTEKGKDVELRCDPISGHTALYWYRQSLGQGLEFLIYFQGNSAPDKSGLPSDRFSAERTGGSVSTLTIQRTQQEDSAVYLCASSGRQGPNTGELFFGEGSRLTVL.

CDR3 amino acids: CASSPTIGGVRTSSTDTQYF. CDR3 sequence (DNA): TGTGCCAGCTCACCAACTATTGGGGGGGTAAGGACTTCCAGCACAGATACGCAGTATTTT. V usage is TRBV18 and J usage is TRBJ2-3, with TRBD2 matching 7 bases. CDR3 length: 20 residues. CDR1 is KGHSH, CDR2 LQKENI, per germline. The V segment lost 2 bases and the J segment 0 bases; nucleotides outside the gene matches: 17.

Note on this clone: At one boundary the junction diverges from the germline segment, which might be a read error. The V and J genes are TRBV6-5 and TRBJ1-5, with D maybe TRBD1 (6 bases). The germline V gene encodes CDR1 MNHEY and CDR2 SVGAGI. The CDR3 runs 15 residues. The DNA of the CDR3 is TGTGCCAGCAGTGACTCAAACAGGGACAATCAGCCCCAGCATTTT. Protein: CASSDSNRDNQPQHF.

The rearrangement links TRBV21-1 to TRBJ2-7; TRBD2, the D gene given by the table, was not confirmed from the DNA. TRBV21-1 is a pseudogene. The CDR3 extends over 15 amino acids. CDR3 region: CASSKTSGRAYEQYF. The CDR3 DNA reads TGTGCCAGCAGCAAAACTAGCGGGAGGGCCTACGAGCAGTACTTC.

The chain joins TRBV18 to TRBJ1-3; D unresolved. This CDR3 spans 13 amino acids. Trimming took off 2 bases at V and 9 bases at J, with 11 bases between the two ends. Germline V gene sequence: CDR1 KGHSH, CDR2 LQKENI. The CDR3 protein is CASSPISAGTIYF. CDR3 DNA sequence: TGTGCCAGCTCACCAATCTCAGCGGGCACCATATATTTT.

V usage is TRBV12-5 and J usage is TRBJ2-1; TRBD1 agrees at 9 bases. CDR3 length equals 15 residues. The trim removed 2 bases at V and 5 bases at J, leaving 4 bases unmatched. Germline V gene lookup returns CDR1 LGHNT and CDR2 FRNRAP. The CDR3 nucleotides are TGTGCTAGTGGTTTGTACGGGACAGGGCACAATGAGCAGTTCTTC. It codes for CASGLYGTGHNEQFF.

This sequence joins TRBV5-1 and TRBJ2-2, with D tentatively TRBD2 (6 bases). The CDR3 covers 15 residues. V gave up 6 bases and J gave up 0 bases, with 12 bases separating them. Per the germline V gene, CDR1 is SGHRS and CDR2 is YFSETQ. The CDR3 nucleotides are TGCGCCAGCACTTTACAGCGGGCGAACACCGGGGAGCTGTTTTTT. This gives the protein CASTLQRANTGELFF. Full variable domain (missing parts from reference TRBV5-1 and TRBJ2-2): KAGVTQTPRYLIKTRGQQVTLSCSPISGHRSVSWYQQTPGQGLQFLFEYFSETQRNKGNFPGRFSGRQFSNSRSEMNVSTLELGDSALYLCASTLQRANTGELFFGEGSRLTVL.

CDR3 in DNA: TGTGCCAGCAGCCAAGATAGACTAGCGGCCACAGATACGCAGTATTTT. Translated, it gives CASSQDRLAATDTQYF. The gene calls are TRBV14 and TRBJ2-3, with 9 bases that match TRBD2. Germline V lookup: CDR1 SGHDN, CDR2 FVKESK. V lost 0 bases to trimming and J lost 2 bases; unmatched junction nucleotides: 3. The CDR3 is 16 residues long.

The V gene is TRBV7-2, the J gene TRBJ1-2, with D tentatively TRBD1 (6 bases). Per the germline V gene, CDR1 is SGHTA and CDR2 is FQGNSA. The CDR3 is made up of 15 amino acids. Trimming cost V 1 base and J 7 bases, with 16 bases left between them. CDR3 bases: TGTGCCAGCAGCTTAGGCCAGTGGCAGGGGTCTGGCTACACCTTC. Translation gives CASSLGQWQGSGYTF.

In this sample, this clone turned up once. The gene calls are TRBV7-2 and TRBJ2-1; 16 bases align to TRBD2. Germline CDR1 is SGHTA and CDR2 is FQGNSA. V shed 2 bases and J 7 bases; nucleotides not matched to a gene: 8. The CDR3 sequence is 18 residues long. DNA for the CDR3: TGTGCCAGCAGCTTAAGTGGGACTAGCGGGAGGGCCCGAAATGAGCAGTTCTTC. Protein: CASSLSGTSGRARNEQFF. Drawing the rest from reference TRBV7-2 and TRBJ2-1, the complete variable domain is GAGVSQSPSNKVTEKGKDVELRCDPISGHTALYWYRQSLGQGLEFLIYFQGNSAPDKSGLPSDRFSAERTGGSVSTLTIQRTQQEDSAVYLCASSLSGTSGRARNEQFFGPGTRLTVL.